Following are 5 T cell receptor beta chains from one sample sequenced in a study of siplizumab effects on memory and regulatory T cells. The protocol was immunoSEQ multiplex PCR, while the TCRdb copy is restricted to in-frame clones and leaves out a portion. The data hold approximately 12,000 clones, with less than 40% observed a single time. Their cognate antigens are unknown. Coculturing of the mixed lymphocyte reaction cells was performed at 37°C for over 5 days. Sequencing was carried out using CFSE-low (dividing) CD8+ T cells sorted from an allogeneic mixed lymphocyte reaction. The source of these receptors is a human donor in good health; the cells came from an allogeneic mixed lymphocyte reaction.

In this sample, this clone is medium-sized. The rearrangement joins TRBV7-3 to TRBJ1-6; no clear D gene. In germline, CDR1 is SGHTA, CDR2 FQGTGA. V dropped 5 bases and J dropped 10 bases, with 12 bases sitting between them. The CDR3 is 13 residues long. CDR3 nucleotide sequence: TGTGCCAGCAGCCCTGGACGGTTATCACCCCTCCACTTT. Protein product: CASSPGRLSPLHF.

The rearrangement joins TRBV7-6 to TRBJ1-2; 8 bases are a match to TRBD1. J gave up 4 bases and V 1 base, and 5 bases lay outside the gene matches. Germline-derived CDR1 and CDR2 are SGHVS and FNYEAQ. This CDR3 contains 15 residues. CDR3 coding DNA: TGTGCCAGCAGCTTAGAAGGACAGGGCCCCTATGGCTACACCTTC. This gives the protein CASSLEGQGPYGYTF.

Note on this clone: The junction differs from germline at one of its ends, possibly a read error. The V gene is TRBV13, the J gene TRBJ1-1, with D possibly TRBD1 on 5 matching bases. CDR1 is PRHDT and CDR2 is FYEKMQ in the germline V gene (reference sequence). The CDR3 runs 15 residues. The CDR3 DNA sequence: TGTACCAGCAGCTTGACAGTTCAGCTGAACACTGAAGCTTTCTTT. This encodes CTSSLTVQLNTEAFF.

CDR3 in amino acids: CASSSRASSGSYEQYF. As DNA, the CDR3 is TGTGCCAGCAGCTCTCGGGCCTCTTCCGGATCCTACGAGCAGTACTTC. V is TRBV7-2 and J is TRBJ2-7; D not resolved. This CDR3 has 16 residues. Trimming took 4 bases from V and 1 from J, leaving 17 bases between them. Germline lookup yields CDR1 SGHTA and CDR2 FQGNSA.

The V gene is TRBV13, the J gene TRBJ2-7, with 10 positions matching TRBD1. CDR1 and CDR2 (germline): PRHDT, FYEKMQ (reference sequence). The V and J ends lost 4 bases and 0 bases, in that order; junction bases with no gene match: 6. This CDR3 region has 16 residues. CDR3: CASSWGDRGGSYEQYF. In DNA, the CDR3 is TGTGCCAGCAGCTGGGGGGACAGGGGAGGCTCCTACGAGCAGTACTTC.